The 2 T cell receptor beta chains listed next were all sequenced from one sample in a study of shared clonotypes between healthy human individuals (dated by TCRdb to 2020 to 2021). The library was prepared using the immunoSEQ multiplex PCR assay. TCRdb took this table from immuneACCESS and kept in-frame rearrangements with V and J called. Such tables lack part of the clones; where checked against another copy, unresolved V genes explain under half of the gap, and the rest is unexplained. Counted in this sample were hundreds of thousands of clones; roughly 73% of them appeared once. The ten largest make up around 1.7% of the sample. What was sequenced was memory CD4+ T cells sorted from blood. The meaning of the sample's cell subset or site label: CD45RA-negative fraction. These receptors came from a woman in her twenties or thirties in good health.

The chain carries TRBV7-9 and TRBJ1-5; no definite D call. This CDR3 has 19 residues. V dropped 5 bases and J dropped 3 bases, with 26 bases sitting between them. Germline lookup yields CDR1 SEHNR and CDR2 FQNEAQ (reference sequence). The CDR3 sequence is CASSHPPQAGSRVNQPQHF. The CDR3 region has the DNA TGTGCCAGCAGCCACCCACCCCAGGCGGGTTCTAGGGTCAATCAGCCCCAGCATTTT.

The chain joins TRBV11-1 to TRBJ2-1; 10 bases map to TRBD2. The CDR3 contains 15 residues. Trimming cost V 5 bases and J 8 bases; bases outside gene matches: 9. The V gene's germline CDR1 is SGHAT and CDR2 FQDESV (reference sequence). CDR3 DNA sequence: TGTGCCAGCAGCGGACTAGCGGTCAAGGGGGATGAGCAGTTCTTC. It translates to CASSGLAVKGDEQFF.